This T cell receptor (beta chain) was captured in a study of monozygotic twins with inflammatory bowel disease (dated 2019 in TCRdb). About the investigation overall: A total of approximately 28 monozygotic twin pairs were included in the full study, comprising nine German pairs (four IBD-concordant, five IBD-discordant) and 19 IBD-discordant Danish pairs. Within discordant pairs, disease-associated traits were sought mainly by comparing IBD patients with their genetically identical healthy co-twins. Each individual had, on average, about 151 000 unique TCRalpha sequences and 181 000 unique TCRbeta sequences available for analysis.

From each donor, an approximately 2.5 ml peripheral blood sample was collected into PAXgene tubes and kept at -80 degrees C. Total RNA was isolated from whole blood with the PAXgene blood miRNA kit on an automated QIAcube, without T cell sorting. Peripheral blood from monozygotic twin pairs, either concordant or discordant for inflammatory bowel disease, underwent deep TCRalpha and TCRbeta repertoire profiling that used unique molecular barcoding. Smoking habits were recorded for all twin pairs, with individuals classified as current, former or never smokers. Remarks on this clonotype: What this receptor recognizes is not known.

Per the germline V gene, SQVTM is the CDR1 and ANQGSEA is the CDR2. Including the terminal cysteine and phenylalanine, the CDR3 comprises 11 residues. The protein alone is recorded here. The library was generated by 5' RACE. The input for every TCR library was roughly 3.5 ug of total RNA. For each sample, cDNA was synthesized in eight separate reactions using SMARTScribe reverse transcriptase. During cDNA synthesis, template switching was used to introduce unique molecular identifiers that contained a 6-nucleotide sample barcode. TCRalpha and TCRbeta cDNA was amplified by two nested PCRs of approximately 17 and 9 cycles, with bead purification after each PCR. Before amplification, cDNA was treated with uracil DNA-glycosylase and purified using the QIAquick PCR purification kit. The second PCR added Illumina TruSeq-compatible adapters along with sample-specific barcodes. Library quality and concentration were checked on TapeStation and Qubit, and libraries were pooled at around 5.3 ng each. Pooled libraries were sequenced on an Illumina HiSeq2500 single-index Rapid Run with 2 x 100 bp reads and custom sequencing primers. In the original analysis: UMI-based consensus assembly with MiGEC version 1.2.6 was used to correct PCR and sequencing errors. MiXCR version 2.1.1 handled V(D)J alignment, clonotype assembly and CDR3 extraction. To normalise gene usage, clonotype sharing and MAIT/NKT TCR abundance, the analysis used the top 1000, 10 000 and 20 000 clonotypes per sample. After downsampling to 27 000 UMIs, diversity was calculated as the inverse Simpson index using the vegan R package. Paired Mann-Whitney U tests were applied to discordant twin pairs, and Benjamini-Hochberg correction was used for multiple testing. Once TCRdb had reprocessed the reads, it stored one entry per CDR3 protein sequence and supplied no DNA. These V and J calls originate from TCRdb's pipeline instead of the authors' own analysis. The sample table on file contains 200,000 to 250,000 distinct CDR3 sequences. Of the sample, roughly 7.5% is held by the ten largest clones.

Overall study results and their limits: TCRbeta repertoire diversity, by inverse Simpson index, was decreased in IBD patients compared with their healthy co-twins. No single strong signal or clonotype linked to IBD turned up in the results, so the idea that one exists was not supported. The analysis was unable to tell apart different T cell subtypes. No difference in repertoire similarity was observed between concordant and discordant twins, possibly owing to limited statistical power. Because patients were on differing immunosuppressive treatments, the repertoires may have picked up extra background noise and inter-individual variability. Compared with healthy twins, IBD patients had fewer clonotypes in common with other individuals, a difference most pronounced in patients showing signs of disease activity.

Here the chain combines TRBV29-1 and TRBJ2-1; TCRdb indicates TRBD2, and absent DNA this call remains unverified. The clonotype comes from a human donor with ulcerative colitis or Crohn's disease, or a healthy co-twin of an affected twin (not recorded which). Sequenced input: blood. The CDR3 protein is CSVLGGVEQFF.